This T cell receptor beta chain emerged from a study of Ad26.COV2.S vaccination and SARS-CoV-2 variants. Profiled with immunoSEQ multiplex PCR; TCRdb holds only in-frame clones, not every one. The data contain some 300,000 clones, around four fifths of them singletons. Treatment defined: around 19 received Ad26.COV2.S at low or high dose, single or two shots; roughly 5 received placebo; per-sample allocation not given. Collection of samples fell on day 63 after the first vaccine or placebo injection. Germline V lookup: CDR1 MDHEN, CDR2 SYDVKM. V was pared by 10 bases and J by 3 bases, with 9 bases of the junction left unmatched. This CDR3 is built from 13 residues.

Source: peripheral blood, taken in a trial of Ad26.COV2.S vaccine versus placebo. This chain links TRBV28 with TRBJ2-7; 7 bases agree with TRBD2. The source of this sequence is a person aged 18-60 years who received the Ad26.COV2.S COVID-19 vaccine or a placebo. The CDR3 DNA sequence: TGTGCCATCCAAACCCGGGAGGACTACGAGCAGTACTTC. Protein: CAIQTREDYEQYF.